This is a list of T cell receptor beta chains from one sample in a study of brain metastases from non-small cell lung cancer. Only in-frame clones appear in the TCRdb table, and some are missing; sequencing was by immunoSEQ multiplex PCR. The data hold 4,500 to 6,000 clones, with about 80% observed a single time. Specimen: primary lung tumor tissue. Source of these receptors: a donor aged 40 or older with non-small cell lung cancer. The CDR3 runs from the conserved cysteine through the conserved F or W. For some rows the clone size is stated as once, few or many, or as a class when expanded; others skip it.

V gene: TRBV12-5; CDR3 length: 15; clone size: NA; CDR3 protein: CASGPKAGAYNEQFF
V gene: TRBV7-9; CDR3 length: 12; clone size: NA; CDR3 protein: CASSLVTGGYTF
V gene: TRBV7-9; CDR3 length: 15; clone size: NA; CDR3 protein: CASSPTGAAPDTQYF
V gene: TRBV7-9; CDR3 length: 13; clone size: NA; CDR3 protein: CASSPDDGRGAFF
V gene: TRBV5-1; CDR3 length: 16; clone size: NA; CDR3 protein: CASSLGVAEGQHEQYF
V gene: TRBV2; CDR3 length: 15; clone size: NA; CDR3 protein: CASSGLAGDQETQYF
V gene: TRBV4-3; CDR3 length: 15; clone size: NA; CDR3 protein: CASSLMTGGSQPQHF
V gene: TRBV2; CDR3 length: 15; clone size: NA; CDR3 protein: CASSEASGGMDEQFF
V gene: TRBV18; CDR3 length: 13; clone size: once; CDR3 protein: CASRQGGDTEAFF
V gene: TRBV6-5; CDR3 length: 14; clone size: NA; CDR3 protein: CASTRPGVNYGYTF
V gene: TRBV7-9; CDR3 length: 14; clone size: NA; CDR3 protein: CASSPTTGVYGYTF
V gene: TRBV6-4; CDR3 length: 15; clone size: few; CDR3 protein: CASSEGGRDSDTQYF
V gene: TRBV10-3; CDR3 length: 16; clone size: NA; CDR3 protein: CAISDPGQGRGNTIYF
V gene: TRBV25-1; CDR3 length: 17; clone size: few; CDR3 protein: CASSPQTGREAFYEQYF
V gene: TRBV4-1; CDR3 length: 16; clone size: NA; CDR3 protein: CASSQFSGAPQYGYTF
V gene: TRBV2; CDR3 length: 15; clone size: NA; CDR3 protein: CASNNRGYVSYEQYF
V gene: TRBV5-6; CDR3 length: 15; clone size: few; CDR3 protein: CASSPGPSRDTEAFF
V gene: TRBV5-1; CDR3 length: 15; clone size: once; CDR3 protein: CASSPVPQVYNEQFF
V gene: TRBV12-3/TRBV12-4; CDR3 length: 12; clone size: NA; CDR3 protein: CASSLFEDEQFF
V gene: TRBV19; CDR3 length: 14; clone size: NA; CDR3 protein: CASSKVNRDAKLFF
V gene: TRBV19; CDR3 length: 16; clone size: NA; CDR3 protein: CASSMTGASGANVLTF
V gene: TRBV5-6; CDR3 length: 18; clone size: once; CDR3 protein: CASSLSVRGTGVDYGYTF
V gene: TRBV2; CDR3 length: 13; clone size: NA; CDR3 protein: CASSVSGVETQYF
V gene: TRBV5-6; CDR3 length: 13; clone size: NA; CDR3 protein: CASSLEASYEQYF
V gene: TRBV19; CDR3 length: 17; clone size: NA; CDR3 protein: CASSIGQGRTINQPQHF
V gene: TRBV4-3; CDR3 length: 15; clone size: large; CDR3 protein: CASSPTMSGGDEQFF
V gene: TRBV14; CDR3 length: 13; clone size: NA; CDR3 protein: CASSQDNADTQYF
V gene: TRBV7-8; CDR3 length: 13; clone size: NA; CDR3 protein: CASSLVGKNIQYF
V gene: TRBV3-1/TRBV3-2; CDR3 length: 15; clone size: NA; CDR3 protein: CASSQGGTVGQPQHF
V gene: TRBV7-2; CDR3 length: 14; clone size: NA; CDR3 protein: CANTPRPGVGGYTF
V gene: TRBV2; CDR3 length: 13; clone size: few; CDR3 protein: CASKETYHTEAFF
V gene: TRBV5-1; CDR3 length: 11; clone size: NA; CDR3 protein: CASSFQETQYF
V gene: TRBV2; CDR3 length: 14; clone size: NA; CDR3 protein: CASSEGGGNQPQHF
V gene: TRBV14; CDR3 length: 13; clone size: NA; CDR3 protein: CASSQYGASPLHF
V gene: TRBV7-2; CDR3 length: 14; clone size: NA; CDR3 protein: CTSSSTGGGEKLFF
V gene: TRBV6-2/TRBV6-3; CDR3 length: 15; clone size: NA; CDR3 protein: CASSHGQRQGEKLFF
V gene: TRBV5-6; CDR3 length: 15; clone size: once; CDR3 protein: CASSLLPGSMYGYTF
V gene: TRBV5-1; CDR3 length: 14; clone size: NA; CDR3 protein: CASSYLQGPYGYTF
V gene: TRBV5-4; CDR3 length: 15; clone size: NA; CDR3 protein: CASSGDSATNEKLFF
V gene: TRBV12-3/TRBV12-4; CDR3 length: 13; clone size: NA; CDR3 protein: CASSFMSNTEAFF
V gene: TRBV4-1; CDR3 length: 15; clone size: NA; CDR3 protein: CASNPSTTAGNTIYF
V gene: TRBV2; CDR3 length: 12; clone size: NA; CDR3 protein: CASGGGQETQYF